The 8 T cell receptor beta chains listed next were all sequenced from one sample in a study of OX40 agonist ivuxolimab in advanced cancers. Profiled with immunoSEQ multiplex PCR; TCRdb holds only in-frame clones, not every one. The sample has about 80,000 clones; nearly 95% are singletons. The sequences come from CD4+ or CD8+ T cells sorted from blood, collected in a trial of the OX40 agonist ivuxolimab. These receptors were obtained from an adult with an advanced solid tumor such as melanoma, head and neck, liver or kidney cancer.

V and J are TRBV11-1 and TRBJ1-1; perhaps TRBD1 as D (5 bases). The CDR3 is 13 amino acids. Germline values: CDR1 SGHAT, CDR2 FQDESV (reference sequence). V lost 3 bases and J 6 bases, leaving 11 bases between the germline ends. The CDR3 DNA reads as TGTGCCAGCAGCTTCCGGTCGGGGGCTGAAGCTTTCTTT. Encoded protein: CASSFRSGAEAFF.

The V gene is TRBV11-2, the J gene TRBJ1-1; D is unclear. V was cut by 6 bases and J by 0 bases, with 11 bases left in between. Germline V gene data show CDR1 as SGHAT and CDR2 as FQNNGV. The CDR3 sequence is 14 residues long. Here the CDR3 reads CASRIRRMNTEAFF. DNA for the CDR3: TGTGCCAGCAGAATCAGACGGATGAACACTGAAGCTTTCTTT.

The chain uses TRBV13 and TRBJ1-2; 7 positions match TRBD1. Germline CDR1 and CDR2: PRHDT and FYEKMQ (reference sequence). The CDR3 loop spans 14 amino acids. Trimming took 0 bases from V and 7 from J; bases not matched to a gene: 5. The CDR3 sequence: CASSLGEGAVGYTF. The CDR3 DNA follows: TGTGCCAGCAGCTTAGGGGAGGGGGCTGTTGGCTACACCTTC. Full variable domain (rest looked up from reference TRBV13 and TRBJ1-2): AAGVIQSPRHLIKEKRETATLKCYPIPRHDTVYWYQQGPGQDPQFLISFYEKMQSDKGSIPDRFSAQQFSDYHSELNMSSLELGDSALYFCASSLGEGAVGYTFGSGTRLTVV.

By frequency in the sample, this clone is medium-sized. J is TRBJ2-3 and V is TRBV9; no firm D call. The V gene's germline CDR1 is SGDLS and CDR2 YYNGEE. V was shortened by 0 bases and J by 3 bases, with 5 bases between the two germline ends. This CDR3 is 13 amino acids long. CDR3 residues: CASSVALTDTQYF. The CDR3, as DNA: TGTGCCAGCAGCGTAGCGTTGACAGATACGCAGTATTTT.

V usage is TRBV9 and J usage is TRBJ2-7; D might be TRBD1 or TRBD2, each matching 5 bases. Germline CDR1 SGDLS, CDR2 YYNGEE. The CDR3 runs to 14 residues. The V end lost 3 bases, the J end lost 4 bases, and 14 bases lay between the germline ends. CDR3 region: CASSAGTIPYEQYF. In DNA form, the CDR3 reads TGTGCCAGCAGCGCCGGGACCATTCCATACGAGCAGTACTTC. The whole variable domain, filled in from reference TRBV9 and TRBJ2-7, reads DSGVTQTPKHLITATGQRVTLRCSPRSGDLSVYWYQQSLDQGLQFLIQYYNGEERAKGNILERFSAQQFPDLHSELNLSSLELGDSALYFCASSAGTIPYEQYFGPGTRLTVT.

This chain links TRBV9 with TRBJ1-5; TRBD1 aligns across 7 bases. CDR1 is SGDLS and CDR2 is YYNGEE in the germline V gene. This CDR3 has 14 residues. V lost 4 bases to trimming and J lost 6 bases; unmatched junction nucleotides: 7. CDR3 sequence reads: CASSTSGGSQPQHF. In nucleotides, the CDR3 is TGTGCCAGCAGCACCTCAGGGGGAAGTCAGCCCCAGCATTTT.

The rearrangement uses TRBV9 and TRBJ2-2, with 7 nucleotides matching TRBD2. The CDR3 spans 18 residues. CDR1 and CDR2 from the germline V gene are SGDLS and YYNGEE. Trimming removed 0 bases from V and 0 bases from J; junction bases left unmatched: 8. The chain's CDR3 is CASSVEGRAGANTGELFF. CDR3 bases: TGTGCCAGCAGCGTAGAGGGGAGGGCGGGAGCGAACACCGGGGAGCTGTTTTTT.

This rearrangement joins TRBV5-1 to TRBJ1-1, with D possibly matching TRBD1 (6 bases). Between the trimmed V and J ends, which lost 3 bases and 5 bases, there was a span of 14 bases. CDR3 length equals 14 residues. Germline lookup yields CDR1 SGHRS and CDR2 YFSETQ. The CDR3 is CASSSGAGVTEAFF. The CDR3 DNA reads TGCGCCAGCAGCTCGGGGGCGGGAGTTACTGAAGCTTTCTTT.